The entry that follows covers one TCR beta chain sequence. V lost 2 bases to trimming and J lost 7 bases, with 5 bases between them. The CDR3 sequence is 11 residues long. Germline CDR1 SQVTM, CDR2 ANQGSEA. These data come from a study of CD8 T cells in Susac syndrome. Reverse transcription of roughly 0.5 to 1 ug RNA was carried out with random hexamers. With immunoSEQ multiplex PCR, TCR beta CDR3 was amplified across 54 Vbeta and 13 Jbeta. TCRdb recomputed calls from the immunoSEQ multiplex PCR reads with MiXCR, one row per CDR3 protein. The sample contains around 270,000 distinct CDR3 sequences, about 89% of which appear only once. TCR beta sequences were obtained from blood CD8+ and CD4+ T cells. The multiple sclerosis controls comprised treatment-naive patients whose relapsing-remitting disease was stable or active.

This chain joins TRBV29-1 and TRBJ2-2; D gene uncertain. The source is a human donor with multiple sclerosis. Sequencing was performed on CD8+ T cells from PBMCs. The chain's CDR3 is CSVEIGGELFF. The CDR3 DNA reads TGCAGCGTTGAAATTGGCGGGGAGCTGTTTTTT.